Below, 30 T cell receptor beta chains from the same sample are listed, as sequenced in a study of T-cell memory formation after mild COVID-19. From the 5' RACE reads, TCRdb called clonotypes with MiXCR, one entry per CDR3 protein. Here the sample spans fewer than 400,000 distinct CDR3 sequences, about 16% being singletons. The sample comprised PBMCs or a T cell subset sorted from them (not recorded which). These receptors were collected from a man between 18 and 35 years old who had mild COVID-19 (a few samples of this study predate the infection). Cell type and time point are not known.

This clonotype turned up a few times. V is TRBV7-9 and J is TRBJ1-1; no definite D call. The ends were cut back, 5 bases at V and 4 bases at J, with 14 bases in the middle. This CDR3 contains 14 residues. CDR1 SEHNR and CDR2 FQNEAQ come from the germline V gene (reference sequence). The CDR3 sequence is CASSPDLGITEAFF. The CDR3 DNA is TGTGCCAGCAGCCCGGACCTGGGCATCACTGAAGCTTTCTTT.

The chain is built from TRBV6-6 and TRBJ1-2, with 8 bases that match TRBD1. The V segment lost 5 bases and the J segment 4 bases; nucleotides outside the gene matches: 21. The CDR3 covers 19 residues. Germline V lookup: CDR1 MNHNY, CDR2 SVGAGI (reference sequence). This CDR3 reads CASSRTQGTRGLKGYGYTF. DNA of the CDR3: TGTGCCAGCAGTCGAACCCAGGGGACCAGGGGGCTAAAAGGCTATGGCTACACCTTC.

A few counts support this clonotype. V and J are TRBV6-5 and TRBJ2-3; 7 bases are a match to TRBD1. In germline, CDR1 is MNHEY, CDR2 SVGAGI. The CDR3 extends over 17 amino acids. J lost 5 bases, V lost 5 bases, and 16 bases had no gene match. CDR3 in DNA: TGTGCCAGCAGTCCTAGACAGGGAATGGGGTTAGGAGATACGCAGTATTTT. Translation: CASSPRQGMGLGDTQYF.

This rearrangement joins TRBV7-2 to TRBJ2-3; possible D gene TRBD2, 5 bases. Trimming left V 0 bases short and J 5 bases short, with 6 bases between. The CDR3 is made up of 13 amino acids. Germline values: CDR1 SGHTA, CDR2 FQGNSA. The CDR3 DNA follows: TGTGCCAGCAGCTTAGCGGAGGAAGATACGCAGTATTTT. This codes for CASSLAEEDTQYF. The variable domain in full, completed from reference TRBV7-2 and TRBJ2-3, reads GAGVSQSPSNKVTEKGKDVELRCDPISGHTALYWYRQSLGQGLEFLIYFQGNSAPDKSGLPSDRFSAERTGGSVSTLTIQRTQQEDSAVYLCASSLAEEDTQYFGPGTRLTVL.

This clonotype came up many times. The CDR3 is CSVIPSGTDTQYF. CDR3 in DNA: TGCAGCGTAATTCCGAGCGGCACAGATACGCAGTATTTT. V gene TRBV29-1 combines with J gene TRBJ2-3; no reliable D call. Trimming removed 6 bases at V and 1 base at J, with 11 bases between. Germline V lookup: CDR1 SQVTM, CDR2 ANQGSEA. The CDR3 sequence is 13 residues long.

This clonotype has more than one count but fewer than ten. The chain recombines TRBV7-3 with TRBJ1-1; 8 nucleotides match TRBD1. The germline CDR1 and CDR2 sequences are SGHTA and FQGTGA. With 5 bases clipped from V and 11 bases from J, the junction kept 7 bases outside the gene matches. The CDR3 contains 12 residues. This CDR3 reads CASSPGTGRAFF. CDR3 coding DNA: TGTGCCAGCAGCCCTGGGACAGGAAGGGCTTTCTTT.

The V gene is TRBV6-4, the J gene TRBJ2-3, with 8 bases that match TRBD1. The CDR3 length is 15 residues. The V gene end was trimmed by 3 bases and the J gene end by 3 bases; junction bases not matched to a gene: 5. CDR1 and CDR2 from the germline V gene are MRHNA and SNTAGT. The CDR3 sequence is CASSEQGAMTDTQYF. The CDR3 DNA reads as TGTGCCAGCAGTGAGCAGGGGGCAATGACAGATACGCAGTATTTT.

The V gene is TRBV28, the J gene TRBJ1-2; possible D gene TRBD1, 5 bases. V was shortened by 10 bases and J by 4 bases, with 16 bases between the two germline ends. The CDR3 consists of 13 residues. In germline, CDR1 is MDHEN, CDR2 SYDVKM. The CDR3 spells CATTLQAAYGYTF. In DNA form, the CDR3 reads TGTGCCACTACCCTACAGGCAGCCTATGGCTACACCTTC.

This clonotype has more than one count but fewer than ten. The rearrangement links TRBV5-1 to TRBJ2-1; 9 bases align to TRBD1. CDR1 and CDR2 from the germline V gene are SGHRS and YFSETQ. J was trimmed by 6 bases and V by 2 bases; bases with no gene match: 12. The CDR3 totals 17 residues. Written as DNA, the CDR3 is TGCGCCAGCAGCTTTATGTCTCGGGGACAGGGAGTCAATGAGCAGTTCTTC. It translates to CASSFMSRGQGVNEQFF.

This clonotype has a handful of counts. This chain connects TRBV4-1 to TRBJ1-1; TRBD1 might be the D (5 bases). V was trimmed by 1 base and J by 1 base, leaving 13 bases between them. Germline CDR1 is MGHRA and CDR2 is YSYEKL. This CDR3 has 16 residues. CDR3 DNA sequence: TGCGCCAGCAGCCAAGGGCAGGGACCCCGGAACACTGAAGCTTTCTTT. It translates to CASSQGQGPRNTEAFF.

The V and J genes are TRBV6-2 or TRBV6-3 and TRBJ2-7, with 7 bases matching TRBD1. The ends lost 2 bases at V and 2 bases at J; junction bases unmatched: 9. CDR3 length: 16 residues. The germline gives CDR1 MNHEY, CDR2 SVGEGT. The CDR3 loop is CASSYPLPGTAYEQYV. The CDR3 bases are TGTGCCAGCAGTTACCCTTTACCCGGGACAGCCTACGAGCAGTACGTC.

This rearrangement joins TRBV27 to TRBJ1-2; D might be TRBD1 (5 bases). Trimming took 5 bases from V and 4 from J, leaving 17 bases between them. The CDR3 consists of 15 residues. CDR1 and CDR2 from the germline V gene are MNHEY and SMNVEV (reference sequence). CDR3 in amino acids: CASSTQGRAAYGYTF. CDR3 coding DNA: TGTGCCAGCAGTACTCAGGGCAGGGCTGCCTATGGCTACACCTTC.

This chain links TRBV7-2 with TRBJ1-5, with D unresolved. Between the trimmed V and J ends, which lost 4 bases and 10 bases, there was a span of 11 bases. This CDR3 has 12 amino acids. Germline lookup yields CDR1 SGHTA and CDR2 FQGNSA. The DNA of the CDR3 is TGTGCCAGCAGCTGGGCGGGCGGACCCCAGCATTTT. It codes for CASSWAGGPQHF.

V and J are TRBV5-1 and TRBJ2-3, with D perhaps matching TRBD1 (5 bases). Germline CDR1 is SGHRS and CDR2 is YFSETQ. The CDR3 is made up of 13 amino acids. V was cut by 6 bases and J by 4 bases, with 12 bases left in between. DNA for the CDR3: TGCGCCAGCAATTATGGGGCCGCAGATACGCAGTATTTT. Its protein product is CASNYGAADTQYF.

This clonotype was picked up one time. V usage is TRBV4-3 and J usage is TRBJ2-1, with D perhaps matching TRBD2 (5 bases). The CDR3 contains 16 residues. V shed 1 base and J shed 4 bases, with 14 bases lying between them. CDR1 and CDR2 (germline): LGHNA, YSLEER. The chain's CDR3 is CASSQGASGPYNEQFF. CDR3 nucleotide sequence: TGCGCCAGCAGCCAAGGTGCGAGCGGCCCGTACAATGAGCAGTTCTTC.

The rearrangement joins TRBV5-6 to TRBJ2-7; 7 bases are shared with TRBD1. The CDR3 is made up of 16 amino acids. The V gene's germline CDR1 is SGHDT and CDR2 YYEEEE. Unmatched junction bases numbered 11, after V lost 3 bases and J lost 2 bases. CDR3 coding DNA: TGTGCCAGCAGCTCCTCGCGAATAGACAGGGCCTACGAGCAGTACGTC. Amino acid sequence: CASSSSRIDRAYEQYV.

This chain uses TRBV11-3 with TRBJ2-7; 9 bases are a match to TRBD1. This CDR3 contains 14 residues. Germline CDR1 and CDR2: SGHNT and YENEEA. After removal of 5 bases from V and 3 bases from J, the junction contained 5 bases not matched to a gene. CDR3 loop: CASSRRTGDYEQYF. The CDR3 DNA is TGTGCCAGCAGCCGCAGGACAGGGGACTACGAGCAGTACTTC.

This clonotype was seen repeatedly, ten times or more. The chain carries TRBV5-1 and TRBJ2-1; 12 bases align to TRBD2. V shed 7 bases and J 7 bases; nucleotides not matched to a gene: 9. This CDR3 has 15 residues. Germline V gene lookup returns CDR1 SGHRS and CDR2 YFSETQ. The CDR3 loop reads CASSRLAGVENEQFF. CDR3 bases: TGCGCCAGCTCCAGACTAGCGGGGGTTGAGAATGAGCAGTTCTTC.

V gene TRBV3-1 combines with J gene TRBJ2-3; D may be TRBD2 (5 bases). Trimming stripped 2 bases from V and 6 bases from J, with 6 bases between. This CDR3 is 12 amino acids long. Germline CDR1 and CDR2: LGHDT and YNNKEL (reference sequence). The CDR3, as DNA: TGTGCCAGCAGCCAATGGAGGGATACGCAGTATTTT. Translation: CASSQWRDTQYF.

This clonotype was seen a handful of times. The CDR3 region is CSVVQNNEKLFF. Written as DNA, the CDR3 is TGCAGCGTTGTACAGAATAATGAAAAACTGTTTTTT. The chain employs TRBV29-1 and TRBJ1-4, with D uncertain. The V end lost 4 bases, the J end lost 4 bases, and 7 bases lay between the germline ends. The CDR3 contains 12 residues. Germline-derived CDR1 and CDR2 are SQVTM and ANQGSEA.

This chain connects TRBV7-8 to TRBJ2-3; 8 bases fit TRBD2. The CDR3 loop spans 14 amino acids. The germline V gene has CDR1 SGHVS and CDR2 FQNEAQ. With 5 bases clipped from V and 2 bases from J, the junction kept 3 bases outside the gene matches. The CDR3 bases are TGTGCCAGCAGCCTGACTAGCGTCACAGATACGCAGTATTTT. It encodes CASSLTSVTDTQYF.

There are a few counts of this clonotype. This chain connects TRBV4-1 to TRBJ2-3; D perhaps matches TRBD1 (5 bases). This CDR3 comprises 14 residues. CDR1 MGHRA and CDR2 YSYEKL come from the germline V gene. Trimming cost V 0 bases and J 2 bases, with 6 bases left between them. This CDR3 reads CASSQEQDTDTQYF. CDR3 nucleotide sequence: TGCGCCAGCAGCCAAGAACAGGACACAGATACGCAGTATTTT.

This clonotype was found a few times. The J gene is TRBJ2-5, the V gene TRBV7-9, with 9 bases aligning to TRBD1. The ends lost 11 bases at V and 5 bases at J; junction bases unmatched: 6. Looked up from germline, CDR1 is SEHNR and CDR2 is FQNEAQ (reference sequence). The length of the CDR3 is 12 residues. CDR3 nucleotide sequence: TGTGCCGTAAGACAGGGGGATGAGACCCAGTACTTC. Residues: CAVRQGDETQYF.

The chain joins TRBV28 to TRBJ1-1; maybe TRBD1 (5 bases). Germline-derived CDR1 and CDR2 are MDHEN and SYDVKM. The CDR3 covers 12 residues. The germline V and J ends were trimmed by 6 bases and 7 bases, with 12 bases remaining between them. The CDR3 sequence is CASRKGRGEAFF. CDR3 DNA: TGTGCCAGCAGAAAGGGGAGGGGTGAAGCTTTCTTT. The full variable domain, in which reference TRBV28 and TRBJ1-1 provide the parts outside the CDR3, is DVKVTQSSRYLVKRTGEKVFLECVQDMDHENMFWYRQDPGLGLRLIYFSYDVKMKEKGDIPEGYSVSREKKERFSLILESASTNQTSMYLCASRKGRGEAFFGQGTRLTVV.

V is TRBV7-2 and J is TRBJ2-3; D possibly corresponds to TRBD2 (5 bases). The ends were cut back, 0 bases at V and 3 bases at J, with 10 bases in the middle. Per germline, CDR1 SGHTA and CDR2 FQGNSA. The CDR3 is 15 residues long. The CDR3 DNA reads TGTGCCAGCAGCTTAGCGCTGAGGGAGACAGATACGCAGTATTTT. Residues: CASSLALRETDTQYF.

This clonotype was seen a few times. The chain carries TRBV7-2 and TRBJ1-6; D call uncertain. The V gene lost 1 base and the J gene lost 7 bases, with 14 bases spanning the gap. The CDR3 covers 16 residues. Germline-derived CDR1 and CDR2 are SGHTA and FQGNSA. This chain's CDR3 is CASSLETVRSNSPLHF. The CDR3 DNA sequence: TGTGCCAGCAGCTTAGAGACCGTCAGGTCGAATTCACCCCTCCACTTT.

This clonotype was counted a few times. This chain uses TRBV19 with TRBJ2-1, with 8 bases matching TRBD2. CDR1 LNHDA and CDR2 SQIVND come from the germline V gene (reference sequence). There are 17 residues in the CDR3. V gave up 7 bases and J gave up 0 bases; unmatched junction bases: 11. The CDR3 is CASTIGGSGASYNEQFF. The CDR3 region has the DNA TGTGCCAGTACCATTGGGGGTAGCGGGGCCTCCTACAATGAGCAGTTCTTC.

V usage is TRBV7-2 and J usage is TRBJ1-6; D remains unclear. Germline CDR1 reads SGHTA; CDR2 reads FQGNSA. With 1 base removed from V and 4 bases from J, the gap between germline ends came to 8 bases. CDR3 length: 15 residues. CDR3 sequence: CASSLVAVYNSPLHF. The CDR3, as DNA: TGTGCCAGCAGCTTAGTGGCAGTGTATAATTCACCCCTCCACTTT.

The V and J genes are TRBV5-1 and TRBJ2-5, with 8 nucleotides matching TRBD1. The V gene's germline CDR1 is SGHRS and CDR2 YFSETQ. This CDR3 comprises 15 residues. Losses at the gene ends were 3 bases for V and 0 bases for J; bases not matched to a gene: 4. The CDR3 nucleotides are TGCGCCAGCAGCTCTCTGGACAGGGACCAAGAGACCCAGTACTTC. As protein: CASSSLDRDQETQYF.

V and J are TRBV29-1 and TRBJ2-3; a possible D gene is TRBD2 (7 bases). There are 15 residues in the CDR3. V lost 4 bases, J lost 2 bases, and 16 bases lay in between. CDR1 and CDR2 (germline): SQVTM, ANQGSEA. CDR3 sequence: CSVAVGRGLTDTQYF. The CDR3 region has the DNA TGCAGCGTTGCGGTCGGGCGGGGGCTCACAGATACGCAGTATTTT.